Below, one TCR beta chain is given with its context. The sample is drawn from a study of T-cell reconstitution after alpha-beta-depleted transplantation in children. From germline, CDR1 is SQVTM and CDR2 ANQGSEA. CDR3 length: 18 amino acids. V dropped 7 bases and J dropped 2; count of bases not matched to a gene: 11. Unique molecular identifiers featured in how the TCRbeta library was prepared. MiXCR was run by TCRdb on the PCR reads, yielding one entry per CDR3 protein. The sample has some 500,000 distinct CDR3 sequences; 15% to 20% are singletons. Sequencing used PBMCs from the stem cell graft donor, obtained from the stem cell graft. The rearrangement links TRBV29-1 to TRBJ2-1; 16 positions match TRBD2. The receptor was derived from a human donor who donated a stem cell graft to a child with acute lymphoblastic leukemia. The CDR3 loop reads CSALGGTSGRAPYNEQFF. The CDR3 coding sequence is TGCAGCGCCCTGGGAGGGACTAGCGGGAGGGCCCCCTACAATGAGCAGTTCTTC.